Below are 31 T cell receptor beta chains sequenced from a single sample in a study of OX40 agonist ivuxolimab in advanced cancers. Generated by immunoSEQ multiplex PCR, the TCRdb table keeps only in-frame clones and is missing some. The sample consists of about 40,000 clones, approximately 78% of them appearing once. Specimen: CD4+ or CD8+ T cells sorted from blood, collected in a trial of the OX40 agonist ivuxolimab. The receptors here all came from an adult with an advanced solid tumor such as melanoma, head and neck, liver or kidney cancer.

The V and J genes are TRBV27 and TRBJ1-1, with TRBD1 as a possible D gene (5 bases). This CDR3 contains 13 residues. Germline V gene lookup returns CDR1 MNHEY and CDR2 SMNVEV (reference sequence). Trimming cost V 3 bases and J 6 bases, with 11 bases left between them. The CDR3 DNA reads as TGTGCCAGCAGTTTCCAGGGAATCCCTGAAGCTTTCTTT. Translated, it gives CASSFQGIPEAFF.

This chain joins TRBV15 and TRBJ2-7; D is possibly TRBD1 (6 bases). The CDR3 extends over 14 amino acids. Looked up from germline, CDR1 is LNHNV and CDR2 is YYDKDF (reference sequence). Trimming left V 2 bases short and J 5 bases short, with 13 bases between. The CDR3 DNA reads TGTGCCACCAGCAGAAGGACACAGGGAAACGAGCAGTACTTC. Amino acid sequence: CATSRRTQGNEQYF.

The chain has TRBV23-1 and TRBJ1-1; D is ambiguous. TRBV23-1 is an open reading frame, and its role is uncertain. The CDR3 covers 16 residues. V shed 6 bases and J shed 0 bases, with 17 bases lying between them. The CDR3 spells CASRPLTVEVNTEAFF. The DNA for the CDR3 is TGCGCCAGCAGGCCTCTGACCGTTGAGGTGAACACTGAAGCTTTCTTT.

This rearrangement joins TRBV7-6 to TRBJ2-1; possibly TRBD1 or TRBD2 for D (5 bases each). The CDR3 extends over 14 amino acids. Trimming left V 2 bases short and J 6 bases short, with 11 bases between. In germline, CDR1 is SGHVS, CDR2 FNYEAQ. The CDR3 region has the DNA TGTGCCAGCAGCTTATATCGGGGCGTCAATGAGCAGTTCTTC. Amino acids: CASSLYRGVNEQFF.

DNA of the CDR3: TGTGTTGGGACCGATAACACCGGGGAGCTGTTTTTT. It translates to CVGTDNTGELFF. V is TRBV6-6 and J is TRBJ2-2; D tentatively fits TRBD1 or TRBD2 (5 bases each). The CDR3 sequence is 12 residues long. The germline CDR1 and CDR2 sequences are MNHNY and SVGAGI (reference sequence).

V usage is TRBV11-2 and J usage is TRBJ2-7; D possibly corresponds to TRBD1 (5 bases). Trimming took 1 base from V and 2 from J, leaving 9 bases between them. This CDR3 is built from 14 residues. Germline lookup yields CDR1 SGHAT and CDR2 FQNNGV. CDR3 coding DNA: TGTGCCAGCAGCTTAGCTACAGGTGCCTACGAGCAGTACTTC. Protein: CASSLATGAYEQYF.

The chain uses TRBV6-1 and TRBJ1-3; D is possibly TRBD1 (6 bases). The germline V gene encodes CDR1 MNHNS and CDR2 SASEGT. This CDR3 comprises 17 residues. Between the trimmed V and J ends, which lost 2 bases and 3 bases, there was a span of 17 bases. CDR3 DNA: TGTGCCAGCAGTGAATACATGGGGGGCGTCGGTGGAAACACCATATATTTT. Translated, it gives CASSEYMGGVGGNTIYF.

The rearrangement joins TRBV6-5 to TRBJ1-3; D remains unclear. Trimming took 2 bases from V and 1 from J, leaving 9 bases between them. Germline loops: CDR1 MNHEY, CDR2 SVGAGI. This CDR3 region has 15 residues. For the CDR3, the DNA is TGTGCCAGCAGTTACACACAACAATCTGGAAACACCATATATTTT. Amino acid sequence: CASSYTQQSGNTIYF.

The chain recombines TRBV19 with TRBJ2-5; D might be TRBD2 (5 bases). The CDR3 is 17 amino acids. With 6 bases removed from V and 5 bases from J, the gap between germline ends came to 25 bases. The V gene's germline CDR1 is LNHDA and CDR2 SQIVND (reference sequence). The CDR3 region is CASSLPPGVTERETQYF. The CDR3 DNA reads TGTGCCAGTAGCCTTCCGCCCGGGGTCACAGAGAGGGAGACCCAGTACTTC.

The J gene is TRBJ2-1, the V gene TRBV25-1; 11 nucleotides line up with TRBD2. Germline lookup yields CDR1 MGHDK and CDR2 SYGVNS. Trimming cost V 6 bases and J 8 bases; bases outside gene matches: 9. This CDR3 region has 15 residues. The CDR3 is CASRLAGVSSDEQFF. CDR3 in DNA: TGTGCCAGCAGACTAGCGGGGGTATCCTCGGATGAGCAGTTCTTC.

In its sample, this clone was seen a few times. This CDR3 is CASRWTGVNEQYF. The CDR3 nucleotides are TGTGCCAGCCGATGGACAGGGGTAAACGAGCAGTACTTC. The V call is TRBV28, the J call TRBJ2-7; 9 bases are a match to TRBD1. CDR1 and CDR2 (germline): MDHEN, SYDVKM. The J segment lost 5 bases and the V segment lost 8 bases, leaving 7 bases of the junction unmatched. This CDR3 contains 13 residues.

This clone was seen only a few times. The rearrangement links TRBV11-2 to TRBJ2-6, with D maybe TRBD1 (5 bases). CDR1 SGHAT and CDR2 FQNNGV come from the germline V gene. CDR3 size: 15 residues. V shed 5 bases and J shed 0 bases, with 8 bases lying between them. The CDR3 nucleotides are TGTGCCAGCAGCCCACAGGTCTCTGGGGCCAACGTCCTGACTTTC. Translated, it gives CASSPQVSGANVLTF.

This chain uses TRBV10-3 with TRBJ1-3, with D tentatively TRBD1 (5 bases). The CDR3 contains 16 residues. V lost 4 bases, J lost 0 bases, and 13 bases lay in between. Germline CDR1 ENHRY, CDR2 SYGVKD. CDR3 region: CAISVKGLSSGNTIYF. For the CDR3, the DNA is TGTGCCATCAGTGTCAAGGGGCTGAGCTCTGGAAACACCATATATTTT.

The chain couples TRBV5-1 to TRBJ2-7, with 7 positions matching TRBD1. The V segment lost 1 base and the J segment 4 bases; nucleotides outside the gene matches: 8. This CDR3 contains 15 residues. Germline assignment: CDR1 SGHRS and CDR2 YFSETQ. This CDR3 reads CASSLFGTEVYEQYF. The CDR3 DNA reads TGCGCCAGCAGCTTGTTCGGGACAGAAGTTTACGAGCAGTACTTC.

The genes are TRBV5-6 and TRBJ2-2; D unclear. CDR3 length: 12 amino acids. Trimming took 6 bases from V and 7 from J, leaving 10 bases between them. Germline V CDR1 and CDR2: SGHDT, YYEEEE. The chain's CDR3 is CASNRVGGELFF. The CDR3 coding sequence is TGTGCCAGCAACCGGGTTGGCGGGGAGCTGTTTTTT.

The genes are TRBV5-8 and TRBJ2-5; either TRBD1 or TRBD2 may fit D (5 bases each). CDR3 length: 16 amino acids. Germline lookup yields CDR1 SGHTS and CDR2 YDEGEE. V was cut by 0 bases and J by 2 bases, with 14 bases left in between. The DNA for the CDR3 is TGTGCCAGCAGCTTGGGAGGGGTCGGCGAACAAGAGACCCAGTACTTC. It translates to CASSLGGVGEQETQYF.

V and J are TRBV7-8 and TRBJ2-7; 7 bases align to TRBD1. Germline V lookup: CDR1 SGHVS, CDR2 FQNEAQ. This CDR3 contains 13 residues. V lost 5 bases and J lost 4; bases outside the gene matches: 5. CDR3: CASSTLQGYEQYF. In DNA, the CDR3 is TGTGCCAGCAGCACCTTACAGGGGTACGAGCAGTACTTC. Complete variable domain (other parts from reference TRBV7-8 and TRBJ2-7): GAGVSQSPRYKVAKRGQDVALRCDPISGHVSLFWYQQALGQGPEFLTYFQNEAQLDKSGLPSDRFFAERPEGSVSTLKIQRTQQEDSAVYLCASSTLQGYEQYFGPGTRLTVT.

CDR3 nucleotides: TGTGCCAGCGCCCAAGTCGCTGGTGGGGGTGGCTACACCTTC. This sequence encodes CASAQVAGGGGYTF. This chain links TRBV6-6 with TRBJ1-2; D possibly corresponds to TRBD1 (5 bases). The CDR3 has 14 residues. Trimming stripped 8 bases from V and 7 bases from J, with 20 bases between. CDR1 and CDR2 (germline): MNHNY, SVGAGI (reference sequence).

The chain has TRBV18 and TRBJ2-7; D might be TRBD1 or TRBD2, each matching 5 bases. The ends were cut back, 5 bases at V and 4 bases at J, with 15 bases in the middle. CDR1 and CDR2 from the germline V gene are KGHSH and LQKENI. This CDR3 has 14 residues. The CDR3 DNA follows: TGTGCCAGCTCAGCTCCGGGACGGGAATACGAGCAGTACTTC. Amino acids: CASSAPGREYEQYF.

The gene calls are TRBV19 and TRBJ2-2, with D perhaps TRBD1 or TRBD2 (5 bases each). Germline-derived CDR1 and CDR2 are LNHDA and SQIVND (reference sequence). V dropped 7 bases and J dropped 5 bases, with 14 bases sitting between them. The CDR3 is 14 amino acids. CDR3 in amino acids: CASTEGPLTGELFF. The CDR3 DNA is TGTGCCAGTACTGAGGGACCACTAACCGGGGAGCTGTTTTTT.

The DNA for the CDR3 is TGTGCCAGTGGGGGGACTAGCGGGAGGTCTTTAAATGAGCAGTTCTTC. It translates to CASGGTSGRSLNEQFF. The chain recombines TRBV2 with TRBJ2-1; 15 nucleotides line up with TRBD2. CDR1 SNHLY and CDR2 FYNNEI come from the germline V gene. This CDR3 comprises 16 residues. The V segment lost 9 bases and the J segment 7 bases; nucleotides outside the gene matches: 10. Full variable domain (missing parts from reference TRBV2 and TRBJ2-1): EPEVTQTPSHQVTQMGQEVILRCVPISNHLYFYWYRQILGQKVEFLVSFYNNEISEKSEIFDDQFSVERPDGSNFTLKIRSTKLEDSAMYFCASGGTSGRSLNEQFFGPGTRLTVL.

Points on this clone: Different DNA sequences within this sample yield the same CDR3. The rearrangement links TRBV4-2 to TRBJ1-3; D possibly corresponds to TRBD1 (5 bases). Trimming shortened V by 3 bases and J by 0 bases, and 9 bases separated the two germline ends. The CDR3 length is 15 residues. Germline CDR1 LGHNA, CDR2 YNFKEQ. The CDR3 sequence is CASSQGRSSGNTIYF. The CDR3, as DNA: TGTGCCAGCAGCCAGGGACGGAGCTCTGGAAACACCATATATTTT.

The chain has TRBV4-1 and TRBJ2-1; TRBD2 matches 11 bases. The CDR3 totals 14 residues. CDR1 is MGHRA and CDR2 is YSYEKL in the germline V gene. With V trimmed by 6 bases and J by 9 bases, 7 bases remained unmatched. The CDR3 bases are TGCGCCAGCAGACATAGCGGGGGGGCCCTTGAGCAGTTCTTC. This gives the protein CASRHSGGALEQFF.

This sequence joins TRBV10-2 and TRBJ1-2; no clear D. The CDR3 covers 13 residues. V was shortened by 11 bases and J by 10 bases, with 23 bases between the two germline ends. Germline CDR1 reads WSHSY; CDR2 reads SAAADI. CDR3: CAGGSAPGKIYTF. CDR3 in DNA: TGCGCCGGCGGTTCAGCACCGGGTAAAATCTACACCTTC.

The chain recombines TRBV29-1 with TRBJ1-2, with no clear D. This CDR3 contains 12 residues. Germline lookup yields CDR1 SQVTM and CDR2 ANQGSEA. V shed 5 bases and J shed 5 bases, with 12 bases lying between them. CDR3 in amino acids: CSVTRGGYGYTF. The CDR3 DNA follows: TGCAGCGTTACTCGGGGAGGGTATGGCTACACCTTC.

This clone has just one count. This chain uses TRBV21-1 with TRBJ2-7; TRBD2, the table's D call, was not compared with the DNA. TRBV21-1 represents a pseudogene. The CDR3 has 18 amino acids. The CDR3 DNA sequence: TGTGCCAGCAGCACCCTCCCCGGGACTAGCGGGGATCAGTACGAGCAGTACTTC. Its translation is CASSTLPGTSGDQYEQYF.

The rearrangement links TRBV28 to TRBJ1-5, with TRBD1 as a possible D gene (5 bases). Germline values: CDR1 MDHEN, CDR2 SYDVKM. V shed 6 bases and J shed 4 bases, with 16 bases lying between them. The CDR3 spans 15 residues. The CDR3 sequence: CASSGQGAGNQPQHF. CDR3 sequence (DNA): TGTGCCAGCAGCGGGCAGGGTGCAGGGAATCAGCCCCAGCATTTT.

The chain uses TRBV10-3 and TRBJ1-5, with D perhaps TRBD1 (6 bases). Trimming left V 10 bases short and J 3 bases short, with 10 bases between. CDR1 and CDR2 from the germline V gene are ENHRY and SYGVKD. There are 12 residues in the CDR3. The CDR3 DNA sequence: TGTGCCACGAGGACAGACAATCAGCCCCAGCATTTT. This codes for CATRTDNQPQHF.

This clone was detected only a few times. The CDR3 coding sequence is TGTGCCAGCAGCTTAGAGGACGGGAGGGGGAATGAGCAGTTCTTC. This sequence encodes CASSLEDGRGNEQFF. The chain uses TRBV11-2 and TRBJ2-1; 8 positions agree with TRBD2. CDR1 SGHAT and CDR2 FQNNGV come from the germline V gene. This CDR3 spans 15 amino acids. Trimming cost V 0 bases and J 7 bases; bases outside gene matches: 5.

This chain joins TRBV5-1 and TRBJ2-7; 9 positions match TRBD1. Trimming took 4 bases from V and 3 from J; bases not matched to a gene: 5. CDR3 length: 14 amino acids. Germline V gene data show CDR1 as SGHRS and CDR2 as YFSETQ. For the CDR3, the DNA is TGCGCCAGCAGCCAGGGACAGGGAAGCTACGAGCAGTACTTC. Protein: CASSQGQGSYEQYF.

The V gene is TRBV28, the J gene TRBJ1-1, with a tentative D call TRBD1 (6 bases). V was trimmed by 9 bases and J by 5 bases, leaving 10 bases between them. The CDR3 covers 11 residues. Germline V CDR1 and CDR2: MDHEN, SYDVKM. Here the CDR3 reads CASQGNTEAFF. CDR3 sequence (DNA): TGTGCCAGTCAGGGGAATACTGAAGCTTTCTTT.